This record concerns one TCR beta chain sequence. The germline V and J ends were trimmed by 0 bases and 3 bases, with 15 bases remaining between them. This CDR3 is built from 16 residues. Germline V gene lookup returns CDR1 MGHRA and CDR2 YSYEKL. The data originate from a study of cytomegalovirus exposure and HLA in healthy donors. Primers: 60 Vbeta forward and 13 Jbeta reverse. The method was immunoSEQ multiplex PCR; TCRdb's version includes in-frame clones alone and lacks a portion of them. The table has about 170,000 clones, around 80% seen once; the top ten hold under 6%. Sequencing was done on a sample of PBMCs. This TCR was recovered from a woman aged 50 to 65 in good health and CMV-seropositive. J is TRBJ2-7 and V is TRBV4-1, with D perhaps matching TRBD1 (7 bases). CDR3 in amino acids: CASSQDQGGVGYEQYF. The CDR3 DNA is TGCGCCAGCAGCCAAGATCAGGGGGGAGTTGGCTACGAGCAGTACTTC.